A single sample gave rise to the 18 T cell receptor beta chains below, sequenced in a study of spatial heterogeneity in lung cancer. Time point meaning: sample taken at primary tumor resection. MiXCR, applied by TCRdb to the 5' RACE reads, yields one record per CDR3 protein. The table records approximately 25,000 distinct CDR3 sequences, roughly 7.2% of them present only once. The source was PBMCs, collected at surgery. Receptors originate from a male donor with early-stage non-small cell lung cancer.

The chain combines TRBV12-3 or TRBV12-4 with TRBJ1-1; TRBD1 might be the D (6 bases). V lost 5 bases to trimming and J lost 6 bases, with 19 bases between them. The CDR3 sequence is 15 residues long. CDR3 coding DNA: TGTGCCAGCAGTCCGCCGTTATTGGGGGCATCTGAAGCTTTCTTT. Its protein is CASSPPLLGASEAFF.

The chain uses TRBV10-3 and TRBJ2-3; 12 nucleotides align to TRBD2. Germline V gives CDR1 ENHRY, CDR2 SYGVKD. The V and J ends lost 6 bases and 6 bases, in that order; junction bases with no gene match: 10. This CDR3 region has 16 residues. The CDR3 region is CAISRTSGEAGDTQYF. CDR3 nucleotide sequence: TGTGCCATCAGCCGGACTAGCGGGGAGGCAGGTGATACGCAGTATTTT.

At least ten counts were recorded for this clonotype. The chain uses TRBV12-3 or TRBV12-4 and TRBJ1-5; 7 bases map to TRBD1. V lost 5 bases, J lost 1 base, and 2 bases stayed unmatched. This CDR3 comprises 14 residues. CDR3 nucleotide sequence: TGTGCCAGCAGTCGGGACAGCAGCAATCAGCCCCAGCATTTT. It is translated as CASSRDSSNQPQHF.

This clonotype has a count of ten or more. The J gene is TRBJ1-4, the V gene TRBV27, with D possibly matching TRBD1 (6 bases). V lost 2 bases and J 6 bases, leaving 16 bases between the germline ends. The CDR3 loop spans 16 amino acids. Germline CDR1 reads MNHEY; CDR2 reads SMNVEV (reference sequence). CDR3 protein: CASSLEVGGPYEKLFF. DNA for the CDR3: TGTGCCAGCAGTTTAGAGGTCGGGGGGCCCTATGAAAAACTGTTTTTT.

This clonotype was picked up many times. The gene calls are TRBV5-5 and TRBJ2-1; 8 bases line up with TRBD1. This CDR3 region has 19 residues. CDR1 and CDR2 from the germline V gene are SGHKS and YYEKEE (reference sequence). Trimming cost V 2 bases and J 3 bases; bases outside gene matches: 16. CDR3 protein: CASSLTSQRTGPFYNEQFF. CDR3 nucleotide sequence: TGTGCCAGCAGCTTAACGAGCCAAAGGACAGGGCCTTTCTACAATGAGCAGTTCTTC.

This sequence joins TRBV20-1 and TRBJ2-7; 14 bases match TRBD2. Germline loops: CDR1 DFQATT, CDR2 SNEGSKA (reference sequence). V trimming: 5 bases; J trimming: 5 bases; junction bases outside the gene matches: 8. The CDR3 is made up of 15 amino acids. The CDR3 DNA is TGCAGTGCTCGCGGGACTAGCGGGAGTATCCACGAGCAGTACTTC. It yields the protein CSARGTSGSIHEQYF.

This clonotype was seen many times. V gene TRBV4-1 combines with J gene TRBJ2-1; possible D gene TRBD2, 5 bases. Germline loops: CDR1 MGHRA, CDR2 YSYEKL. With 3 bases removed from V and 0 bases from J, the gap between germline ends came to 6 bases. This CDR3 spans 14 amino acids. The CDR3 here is CASSHGSSYNEQFF. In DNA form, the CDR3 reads TGCGCCAGCAGCCATGGGAGCTCCTACAATGAGCAGTTCTTC.

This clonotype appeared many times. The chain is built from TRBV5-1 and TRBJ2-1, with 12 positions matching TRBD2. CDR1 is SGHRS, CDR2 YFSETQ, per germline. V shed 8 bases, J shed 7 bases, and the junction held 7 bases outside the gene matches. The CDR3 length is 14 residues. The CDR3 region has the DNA TGCGCCAGTAGACTAGCGGGAGATAGAAATGAGCAGTTCTTC. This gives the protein CASRLAGDRNEQFF.

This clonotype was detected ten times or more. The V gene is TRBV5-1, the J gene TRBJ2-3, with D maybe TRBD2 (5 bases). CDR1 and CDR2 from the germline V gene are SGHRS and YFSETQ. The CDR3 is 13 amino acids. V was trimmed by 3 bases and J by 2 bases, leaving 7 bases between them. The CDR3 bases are TGCGCCAGCAGCTCCCGGGACACAGATACGCAGTATTTT. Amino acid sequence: CASSSRDTDTQYF.

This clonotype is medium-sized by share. Here the CDR3 DNA reads TGCAGTGCGCTACTCCCCCTACCCTGGCAATCCTACGAGCAGTACTTC. Protein: CSALLPLPWQSYEQYF. The chain is built from TRBV20-1 and TRBJ2-7; no firm D call. Trimming took 6 bases from V and 1 from J, leaving 22 bases between them. The CDR3 is 16 residues long. The germline V gene encodes CDR1 DFQATT and CDR2 SNEGSKA (reference sequence).

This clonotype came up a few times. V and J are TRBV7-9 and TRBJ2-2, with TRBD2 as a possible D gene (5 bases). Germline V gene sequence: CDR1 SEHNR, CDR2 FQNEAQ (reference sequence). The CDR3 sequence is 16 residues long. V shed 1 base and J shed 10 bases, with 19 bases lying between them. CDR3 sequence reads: CASSLVRPGVELELFF. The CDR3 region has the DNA TGTGCCAGCAGCTTAGTAAGGCCCGGGGTCGAGCTGGAGCTGTTTTTT.

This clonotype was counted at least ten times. CDR3 nucleotide sequence: TGTGCCACCAGCAGAGACCCTAGCGGGGCTGTCAATACGCAGTATTTT. Translating gives CATSRDPSGAVNTQYF. This chain uses TRBV15 with TRBJ2-3; 9 bases match TRBD2. With 0 bases clipped from V and 7 bases from J, the junction kept 8 bases outside the gene matches. This CDR3 contains 16 residues. Germline V gene lookup returns CDR1 LNHNV and CDR2 YYDKDF (reference sequence). Together with reference TRBV15 and TRBJ2-3, the CDR3 gives the full variable domain: DAMVIQNPRYQVTQFGKPVTLSCSQTLNHNVMYWYQQKSSQAPKLLFHYYDKDFNNEADTPDNFQSRRPNTSFCFLDIRSPGLGDTAMYLCATSRDPSGAVNTQYFGPGTRLTVL.

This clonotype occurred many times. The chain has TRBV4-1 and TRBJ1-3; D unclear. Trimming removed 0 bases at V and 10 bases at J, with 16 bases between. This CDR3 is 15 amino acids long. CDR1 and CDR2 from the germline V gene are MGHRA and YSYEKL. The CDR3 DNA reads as TGCGCCAGCAGCCAAGATCGATCTTTTGGGAAGACCATATATTTT. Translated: CASSQDRSFGKTIYF.

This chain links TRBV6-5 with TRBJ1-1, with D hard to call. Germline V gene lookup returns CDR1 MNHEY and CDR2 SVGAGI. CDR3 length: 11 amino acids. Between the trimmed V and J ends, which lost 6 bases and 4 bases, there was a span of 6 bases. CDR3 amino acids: CASRQTTEAFF. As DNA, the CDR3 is TGTGCCAGCAGGCAGACCACTGAAGCTTTCTTT.

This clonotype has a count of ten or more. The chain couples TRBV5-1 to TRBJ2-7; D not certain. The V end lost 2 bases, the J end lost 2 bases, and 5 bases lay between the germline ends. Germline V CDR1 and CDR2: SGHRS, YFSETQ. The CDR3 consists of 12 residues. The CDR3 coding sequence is TGCGCCAGCAGCTTCACCGCCTACGAGCAGTACTTC. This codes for CASSFTAYEQYF.

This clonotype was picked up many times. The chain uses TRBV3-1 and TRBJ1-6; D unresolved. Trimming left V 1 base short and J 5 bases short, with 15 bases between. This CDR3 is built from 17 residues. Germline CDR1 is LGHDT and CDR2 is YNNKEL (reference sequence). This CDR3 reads CASSQGAYTGDNSPLHF. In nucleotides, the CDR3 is TGTGCCAGCAGCCAAGGAGCCTACACCGGCGATAATTCACCCCTCCACTTT.

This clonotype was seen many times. In DNA, the CDR3 is TGTGCCAGCAGCTTAAACAGGGTGAACACCGGGGAGCTGTTTTTT. Translated: CASSLNRVNTGELFF. The gene calls are TRBV7-8 and TRBJ2-2, with D perhaps matching TRBD1 (6 bases). Per the germline V gene, CDR1 is SGHVS and CDR2 is FQNEAQ. The CDR3 is 15 amino acids. The V gene lost 2 bases and the J gene lost 1 base, with 8 bases spanning the gap.

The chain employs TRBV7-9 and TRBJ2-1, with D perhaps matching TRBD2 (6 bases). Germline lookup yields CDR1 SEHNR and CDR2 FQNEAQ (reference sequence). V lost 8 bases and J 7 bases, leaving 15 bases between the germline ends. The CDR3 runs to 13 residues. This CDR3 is CASLIGGRNEQFF. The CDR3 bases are TGTGCCAGCCTGATCGGGGGACGGAATGAGCAGTTCTTC. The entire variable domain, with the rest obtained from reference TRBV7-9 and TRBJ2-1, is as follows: DTGVSQNPRHKITKRGQNVTFRCDPISEHNRLYWYRQTLGQGPEFLTYFQNEAQLEKSRLLSDRFSAERPKGSFSTLEIQRTEQGDSAMYLCASLIGGRNEQFFGPGTRLTVL.